The 29 T cell receptor beta chains listed next were all sequenced from one sample in a study of vaccination and CD4 T cells after COVID-19 (dated by TCRdb to 2021 to 2024). The treatment or condition label, as the study defines it: roughly 10-day PBMC culture with coronavirus spike peptide pools or control peptides (ViraFEST assay). CD4+ T cells from unexposed donors were collected before the COVID-19 pandemic (2011-2018). Which antigens these TCRs recognize remains unknown. Libraries were prepared through PCR. Instrument used: Illumina iSeq 100. DNA from cultured CD4+ T cells was subjected to TCR sequencing with the Oncomine TCR Beta short-read assay at the Johns Hopkins FTIC core. TCRdb trimmed the raw reads at Q25, called clones with MiXCR and kept productive beta chains. Every entry covers one CDR3 protein and lists the most common genes and DNA from its rows. This sample has several thousand distinct CDR3 sequences in its table, and approximately 48% of those were observed once. The ten largest account for about 25% of the sample.

The material sequenced was CD4+ T cells from blood, cultured in vitro. These receptors all stem from a human donor in good health.

This clonotype came up once. The chain combines TRBV6-2 or TRBV6-3 with TRBJ2-1; 7 bases agree with TRBD2. The CDR3 runs to 15 residues. Germline CDR1 MNHEY, CDR2 SVGEGT. V trimming: 6 bases; J trimming: 2 bases; junction bases outside the gene matches: 7. The CDR3 loop is CASRIAGGTYNEQFF. CDR3 bases: TGTGCCAGCAGGATAGCGGGCGGGACCTACAATGAGCAGTTCTTC.

The rearrangement links TRBV5-1 to TRBJ2-3; tentative D call: TRBD1 (6 bases). The CDR3 totals 15 residues. Germline CDR1 reads SGHRS; CDR2 reads YFSETQ. V was cut by 0 bases and J by 4 bases, with 12 bases left in between. CDR3 region: CASSLVGAGSDTQYF. DNA for the CDR3: TGCGCCAGCAGCTTGGTGGGGGCCGGGTCAGATACGCAGTATTTT.

This clonotype was counted once. The chain is built from TRBV10-1 and TRBJ2-1; TRBD2 agrees at 8 bases. This CDR3 is built from 16 residues. J gave up 9 bases and V 6 bases, and 16 bases lay outside the gene matches. Germline values: CDR1 WNHNN, CDR2 SYGVQD (reference sequence). The CDR3 spells CASSLSGGDLSAEQFF. The CDR3 region has the DNA TGCGCCAGCAGCTTATCGGGAGGGGATCTCTCCGCTGAGCAGTTCTTC.

The rearrangement links TRBV5-1 to TRBJ2-7; no clear D gene. The V end was cut by 4 bases, the J end by 9 bases, with 8 bases between. Germline V gene data show CDR1 as SGHRS and CDR2 as YFSETQ. The CDR3 is made up of 10 amino acids. DNA of the CDR3: TGCGCCAGCAGCCCCTCTCTGCAGTACTTC. Amino acid sequence: CASSPSLQYF.

This chain uses TRBV20-1 with TRBJ1-2; D may be TRBD1 (6 bases). The V end lost 5 bases, the J end lost 2 bases, and 15 bases lay between the germline ends. CDR1 and CDR2 from the germline V gene are DFQATT and SNEGSKA (reference sequence). The CDR3 covers 14 residues. The CDR3: CSALLPDSNYGYTF. In nucleotides, the CDR3 is TGCAGTGCTCTCCTTCCGGACAGCAACTATGGCTACACCTTC.

The gene calls are TRBV6-1 and TRBJ1-6, with D unclear. The CDR3 loop spans 18 amino acids. Trimming stripped 2 bases from V and 0 bases from J, with 14 bases between. From germline, CDR1 is MNHNS and CDR2 SASEGT. CDR3 residues: CASSEYGSSTSYNSPLHF. The DNA of the CDR3 is TGTGCCAGCAGTGAATACGGCAGCTCGACCTCCTATAATTCACCCCTCCACTTT.

CDR3 bases: TGTGCCAGCAGCTTAGTTCGGTCAGAGACCCAGTACTTC. It specifies CASSLVRSETQYF. The chain uses TRBV7-8 and TRBJ2-5, with D hard to call. Germline V gene sequence: CDR1 SGHVS, CDR2 FQNEAQ. Trimming pared 1 base from V and 4 bases from J, leaving 7 bases between. This CDR3 has 13 amino acids.

The chain is built from TRBV6-2 or TRBV6-3 and TRBJ2-7, with TRBD2 as a possible D gene (6 bases). CDR3 length: 14 amino acids. Germline V gene lookup returns CDR1 MNHEY and CDR2 SVGEGT. Between the trimmed V and J ends, which lost 6 bases and 1 base, there was a span of 13 bases. The CDR3 reads CASRAGYGSYEQYF. Here the CDR3 DNA reads TGTGCCAGCAGAGCGGGTTATGGGTCCTACGAGCAGTACTTC.

The rearrangement links TRBV6-1 to TRBJ1-2; D is unresolved. Germline V gene lookup returns CDR1 MNHNS and CDR2 SASEGT. The CDR3 totals 15 residues. V lost 7 bases and J 4 bases, leaving 19 bases between the germline ends. The CDR3 sequence: CASMEELRMTYGYTF. The CDR3 region has the DNA TGTGCCAGCATGGAGGAACTGAGGATGACCTATGGCTACACCTTC.

This chain uses TRBV19 with TRBJ1-1; unclear D gene. The CDR3 contains 15 residues. Germline V gene data show CDR1 as LNHDA and CDR2 as SQIVND (reference sequence). V was shortened by 0 bases and J by 0 bases, with 8 bases between the two germline ends. This CDR3 reads CASSIEGTMNTEAFF. The CDR3, as DNA: TGTGCCAGTAGTATAGAAGGAACAATGAACACTGAAGCTTTCTTT.

The chain employs TRBV6-2 or TRBV6-3 and TRBJ1-2; a possible D gene is TRBD1 (6 bases). The CDR3 spans 14 residues. Per germline, CDR1 MNHEY and CDR2 SVGEGT. Trimming cost V 4 bases and J 6 bases, with 15 bases left between them. The CDR3 DNA reads TGTGCCAGCAGTTTGAGTCTGGGGGGCCATGGCTACACCTTC. Amino acid sequence: CASSLSLGGHGYTF.

By its share, this clonotype is large. The CDR3 here is CASSLEGQSHEQYF. The CDR3 DNA follows: TGTGCCAGCAGCTTAGAGGGACAGTCACACGAGCAGTACTTC. The genes are TRBV7-9 and TRBJ2-7; 7 bases match TRBD1. This CDR3 spans 14 amino acids. The V and J ends lost 1 base and 5 bases, in that order; junction bases with no gene match: 5. CDR1 and CDR2 from the germline V gene are SEHNR and FQNEAQ (reference sequence).

V gene TRBV19 combines with J gene TRBJ2-7; 8 bases fit TRBD2. CDR1 LNHDA and CDR2 SQIVND come from the germline V gene (reference sequence). The CDR3 spans 14 residues. The ends lost 10 bases at V and 4 bases at J; junction bases unmatched: 12. The CDR3 loop reads CATSKGLVQYEQYF. For the CDR3, the DNA is TGTGCCACATCAAAGGGACTAGTACAGTACGAGCAGTACTTC.

This sequence joins TRBV19 and TRBJ1-1, with unresolved D. CDR3 length: 13 amino acids. The V end lost 5 bases, the J end lost 4 bases, and 11 bases lay between the germline ends. Germline assignment: CDR1 LNHDA and CDR2 SQIVND (reference sequence). For the CDR3, the DNA is TGTGCCAGTAGTTACCTCGGGCTCACTGAAGCTTTCTTT. Protein product: CASSYLGLTEAFF.

V usage is TRBV2 and J usage is TRBJ2-3, with 10 bases matching TRBD2. With V trimmed by 6 bases and J by 5 bases, 14 bases remained unmatched. CDR1 is SNHLY and CDR2 is FYNNEI in the germline V gene. The CDR3 length is 17 residues. CDR3 bases: TGTGCCAGCAGCCTAGGGGGTAGCGGGAGGCGGGGAGATACGCAGTATTTT. Its protein is CASSLGGSGRRGDTQYF.

This clonotype is a singleton in its sample. The chain joins TRBV27 to TRBJ1-3; D perhaps matches TRBD1 (6 bases). This CDR3 spans 14 amino acids. Looked up from germline, CDR1 is MNHEY and CDR2 is SMNVEV (reference sequence). The V and J ends lost 3 bases and 9 bases respectively, with 15 bases between them. CDR3 coding DNA: TGTGCCAGCAGTTTGCAGGGGCTCGGGGTCACCATATATTTT. Translated: CASSLQGLGVTIYF.

This chain links TRBV5-5 with TRBJ1-2; 9 bases align to TRBD1. CDR3 length: 14 amino acids. Trimming at V came to 4 bases and at J to 8 bases, leaving 9 bases not matched to a gene. Germline V gene sequence: CDR1 SGHKS, CDR2 YYEKEE (reference sequence). CDR3 in DNA: TGTGCCAGCAGCCCCCCAGGGACAGGGAAAGGCTACACCTTC. This gives the protein CASSPPGTGKGYTF.

The rearrangement uses TRBV28 and TRBJ2-3, with 11 bases matching TRBD2. The CDR3 is 17 amino acids. Per germline, CDR1 MDHEN and CDR2 SYDVKM. Losses at the gene ends were 7 bases for V and 4 bases for J; bases not matched to a gene: 13. The CDR3 DNA sequence: TGTGCCAGCAAGACCTATAGCGGGGGGGCACTCGCAGATACGCAGTATTTT. Encoded protein: CASKTYSGGALADTQYF. The entire variable domain, with the rest obtained from reference TRBV28 and TRBJ2-3, is as follows: DVKVTQSSRYLVKRTGEKVFLECVQDMDHENMFWYRQDPGLGLRLIYFSYDVKMKEKGDIPEGYSVSREKKERFSLILESASTNQTSMYLCASKTYSGGALADTQYFGPGTRLTVL.

By sample share, this clonotype is large (0.1 to 1%). This chain links TRBV6-1 with TRBJ1-1, with TRBD1 identical over 9 bases. Germline V gives CDR1 MNHNS, CDR2 SASEGT. The CDR3 consists of 14 residues. V was clipped by 6 bases and J by 5 bases; unmatched bases: 7. The CDR3 here is CASSKDRGKTEAFF. DNA for the CDR3: TGTGCCAGCAGCAAAGACAGGGGGAAGACTGAAGCTTTCTTT.

This sequence joins TRBV6-4 and TRBJ2-3, with D perhaps assigned TRBD1 or TRBD2 (5 bases each). Germline loops: CDR1 MRHNA, CDR2 SNTAGT. V lost 4 bases and J 0 bases, leaving 11 bases between the germline ends. This CDR3 is 15 amino acids long. CDR3 DNA sequence: TGTGCCAGCAGTGCGTTTGGGGGTAGCACAGATACGCAGTATTTT. It codes for CASSAFGGSTDTQYF.

This clonotype turned up a few times. The CDR3, as DNA: TGCGCCAGCAGTAATAACCGTGAAGCTTTCTTT. Amino acid sequence: CASSNNREAFF. The chain has TRBV5-1 and TRBJ1-1; unclear D gene. Germline CDR1 reads SGHRS; CDR2 reads YFSETQ. The CDR3 contains 11 residues. V gave up 5 bases and J gave up 7 bases, with 9 bases separating them.

The chain employs TRBV20-1 and TRBJ1-6, with a weak D call TRBD1 (6 bases). Germline V gives CDR1 DFQATT, CDR2 SNEGSKA (reference sequence). This CDR3 has 16 residues. V lost 0 bases to trimming and J lost 11 bases, with 20 bases between them. The CDR3 DNA sequence: TGCAGTGCTAGAGATAGGTCACAGGGCCTAACCCCACCCCTCCACTTT. As protein: CSARDRSQGLTPPLHF.

This clonotype was counted only a few times. The V gene is TRBV21-1, the J gene TRBJ1-2; the DNA was not used to check the table's D call, TRBD1. TRBV21-1 is a pseudogene segment. The CDR3 is 15 amino acids. In DNA, the CDR3 is TGTGCCAGCAGCAAAGTAAGGGGGTGGAACTATGGCTACACCTTC. Translation gives CASSKVRGWNYGYTF.

A few counts support this clonotype. The J gene is TRBJ1-1, the V gene TRBV2; unclear D gene. The CDR3 is 12 residues long. Germline V gene data show CDR1 as SNHLY and CDR2 as FYNNEI. V was pared by 7 bases and J by 5 bases, with 11 bases between. The CDR3 here is CASKPGGTEAFF. Written as DNA, the CDR3 is TGTGCCAGCAAGCCCGGCGGGACTGAAGCTTTCTTT.

The chain links TRBV15 to TRBJ2-3; D unclear. In germline, CDR1 is LNHNV, CDR2 YYDKDF (reference sequence). Trimming removed 1 base at V and 6 bases at J, with 8 bases between. CDR3 length: 13 amino acids. The CDR3 loop reads CATSRAFRDTQYF. The CDR3 DNA reads as TGTGCCACCAGCAGAGCCTTTAGGGATACGCAGTATTTT.

The CDR3 bases are TGTGCCAGCAGTTTTCAACAAGGAGGCACCGGGGAGCTGTTTTTT. It specifies CASSFQQGGTGELFF. This sequence joins TRBV12-3 or TRBV12-4 and TRBJ2-2, with D perhaps matching TRBD2 (5 bases). The V and J ends lost 3 bases and 4 bases respectively, with 12 bases between them. The CDR3 is made up of 15 amino acids.

V and J are TRBV4-1 and TRBJ2-1; 10 bases align to TRBD1. The CDR3 is made up of 18 amino acids. V gave up 0 bases and J gave up 0 bases; unmatched junction bases: 5. From germline, CDR1 is MGHRA and CDR2 YSYEKL. CDR3 sequence (DNA): TGCGCCAGCAGCCAAGAGGCGACAGGGGGCAGCTCCTACAATGAGCAGTTCTTC. The encoded protein is CASSQEATGGSSYNEQFF.

This clonotype has only a few counts. This chain connects TRBV6-1 to TRBJ1-5, with D possibly matching TRBD1 (5 bases). The V gene's germline CDR1 is MNHNS and CDR2 SASEGT. Deletions cut 0 bases from V and 2 bases from J, with 20 bases between. This CDR3 has 19 residues. CDR3 bases: TGTGCCAGCAGTGAAGCGCCAAAAGTAGGGACCGGTCGCAATCAGCCCCAGCATTTT. It specifies CASSEAPKVGTGRNQPQHF.

The gene calls are TRBV6-5 and TRBJ2-3, with TRBD2 as a possible D gene (5 bases). The ends were cut back, 0 bases at V and 0 bases at J, with 7 bases in the middle. The CDR3 runs to 15 residues. The germline gives CDR1 MNHEY, CDR2 SVGAGI. The CDR3 nucleotides are TGTGCCAGCAGTTACTCCGGGGAAAGCACAGATACGCAGTATTTT. Its protein is CASSYSGESTDTQYF.